The clone carrying this T cell receptor (beta chain) was counted a few times. From the RT-PCR reads, TCRdb called clonotypes with MiXCR, one entry per CDR3 protein. The sample yields roughly 790,000 distinct CDR3 sequences, less than 25% seen once. This specimen comes from a study of response to subunit inactivated influenza vaccine. The CDR3 loop spans 13 amino acids. V lost 6 bases and J 2 bases, leaving 9 bases between the germline ends. This chain links TRBV12-3 or TRBV12-4 with TRBJ2-3; D is ambiguous. The input for sequencing was PBMCs from blood, taken more than 4 days after vaccination. The clonotype was recovered from a man aged 45 to 65 who received an inactivated influenza vaccine. The chain's CDR3 is CASSGPNTDTQYF. CDR3 sequence (DNA): TGTGCCAGCAGCGGACCAAACACAGATACGCAGTATTTT.